Here is one T cell receptor beta chain with its context. This clonotype has at least ten counts. Its antigen target is currently unknown. Base qualities were left out, and no much larger clone turns up one base away. The data are from a study of T cells in Graves' hyperthyroidism and ophthalmopathy (dated by TCRdb to about 2019). About the investigation overall: Peripheral blood was sampled at the time of initial diagnosis, prior to any treatment. A discovery cohort of about a hundred patients, approximately 45 with Graves' ophthalmopathy and approximately 57 with stable Graves' hyperthyroidism, was used to find distinguishing TCR V-J signatures. Prospective prediction of ophthalmopathy was tested in an independent validation cohort of approximately 19 hyperthyroidism patients and 15 to 17 patients who later progressed to ophthalmopathy. The 75 to 100 discovery patients were randomly split 7:3 into training and test sets. The study also compared thyroid tissue and blood T-cell repertoires from about 6 Graves' hyperthyroidism patients. Once sampling was done, hyperthyroidism patients were given methimazole at a starting dose of 30 mg daily, whereas ophthalmopathy patients were given high-dose intravenous methylprednisolone. TCR Vbeta CDR3 sequencing of fewer than 150 peripheral blood samples (approximately 44 ophthalmopathy, some 75 hyperthyroidism and roughly 17 progressor patients) is reported in the paper. What the authors observed across the whole study: No statistical method was used to set the sample size in advance, and investigators knew the group allocation. Ophthalmopathy was separated from stable hyperthyroidism by a 13 V-J signature model, with around 90% sensitivity and about 81% specificity obtained in cross-validation and 80%/75% obtained in testing. In validation, the model predicted progression to ophthalmopathy a median of 6.5 months before onset, with approximately 70% sensitivity and just under 75% specificity. Blood samples also contained most of the expanded thyroid clonotypes (frequency above 0.001), which suggests that blood repertoires may reflect thyroid immune responses.

Hyperthyroidism patients were aged 18 to 65 years and newly diagnosed, with disease duration of less than 2 months. Patients with uncontrolled infections, other autoimmune diseases, pregnancy or lactation were excluded. Diagnoses were based on clinical symptoms, serum thyroxine and TRAb, thyroid ultrasound and orbital computed tomography. Blood from progressor patients was drawn when they were first diagnosed with hyperthyroidism, before any ophthalmopathy symptoms appeared. PBMCs were separated from roughly 10 ml of fresh peripheral blood using Ficoll-Paque density gradient centrifugation. Progressor patients were defined as those initially diagnosed with Graves' hyperthyroidism in whom ophthalmopathy developed during follow-up. Trizol reagent was used to extract total RNA, and RNA quality was then checked on an Agilent 2100 Bioanalyzer. The CDR1 and CDR2 encoded by the germline V gene are MNHEY and SVGAGI. Here V drops 5 bases and J drops 2 bases, and the junction holds 6 bases not matched to any gene. The CDR3 sequence holds 14 residues, the cysteine and phenylalanine included. Only the CDR3 part of the read is kept: 42 bases, read in frame from the first base.

The TCR beta CDR3 regions were amplified from the RNA transcripts. A first-round RT-PCR of the TCR CDR3 used the HTBI primer set with the Qiagen OneStep RT-PCR kit. Libraries were constructed in a second round of multiplex PCR, after which size selection and purification were performed. Paired-end sequencing of the libraries was performed with 100 bp reads on an Illumina HiSeq2000. Turning to the authors' computational methods: SOAPnuke was used to process the raw data, with reads discarded if the reads contained adapters or uncalled bases, had a mean Phred below 15, or lacked an exact constant-primer or identifier match. High-quality paired reads were merged with COPE v1.2.5, and unique nucleotide sequences were defined as clonotypes. MiTCR v1.1 was used to align the clonotypes against IMGT TRBV, TRBD and TRBJ reference segments. The analysis was restricted to V-J combinations with a frequency above 0.0001, which together covered just over 99% of the repertoires. The TCS score was defined as F50 (clonal expansion) divided by E x V (chaos), with BLOSUM62-based TCRdist calculated between CDR3 peptides within each V-J. Welch's t-statistics and random forest reduced around 510 V-J features to 10 to 15, which were used in a naive Bayes classifier (R e1071). TCRdb trimmed public reads at Q25 via fastp, called clones via MiXCR and kept in-frame beta chains. Each entry merges the rows of one CDR3 protein and shows their most common DNA and genes. None of the V and J calls come from the authors' own analysis; TCRdb made them. Present in this sample are around 260,000 distinct CDR3 sequences, about 25% of which were seen just once. Around 30% of the sample is taken by the ten largest.

The chain couples TRBV6-5 to TRBJ2-7, with TRBD2 identical over 7 junction bases. This clonotype was sampled from a man aged 40-50 years with Graves' hyperthyroidism that later progressed to Graves' ophthalmopathy. The sample comprised blood. The CDR3: CASSNGGRPYEQYF. Here is the DNA: TGTGCCAGCAGTAACGGCGGGAGACCCTACGAGCAGTACTTC.